This TCR beta chain stems from a study of cytomegalovirus exposure and HLA in healthy donors. Turning to this clone: The antigen is not known.

The PCR used 60 Vbeta and 13 Jbeta primers. Generated by immunoSEQ multiplex PCR, the TCRdb table keeps only in-frame clones and is missing some. The data contain under 200,000 clones, nearly 80% of them singletons. General study points: What a later analysis showed was that several of the most significant clusters appeared linked to common viral pathogens. The classifier reportedly diagnosed cytomegalovirus status with high specificity and sensitivity.

Sequenced: PBMCs. This TCR was recovered from a man between 50 and 59 years old in good health and CMV-seropositive.

CDR3 loop: CASSLHHSQNTGELFF. The CDR3, as DNA: TGTGCCAGCAGCCTTCATCACAGCCAGAACACCGGGGAGCTGTTTTTT. The V call is TRBV16, the J call TRBJ2-2; D gene ambiguous. The CDR3 extends over 16 amino acids. V was pared by 4 bases and J by 1 base, with 13 bases between. Germline-derived CDR1 and CDR2 are KGHSY and FQNENV.